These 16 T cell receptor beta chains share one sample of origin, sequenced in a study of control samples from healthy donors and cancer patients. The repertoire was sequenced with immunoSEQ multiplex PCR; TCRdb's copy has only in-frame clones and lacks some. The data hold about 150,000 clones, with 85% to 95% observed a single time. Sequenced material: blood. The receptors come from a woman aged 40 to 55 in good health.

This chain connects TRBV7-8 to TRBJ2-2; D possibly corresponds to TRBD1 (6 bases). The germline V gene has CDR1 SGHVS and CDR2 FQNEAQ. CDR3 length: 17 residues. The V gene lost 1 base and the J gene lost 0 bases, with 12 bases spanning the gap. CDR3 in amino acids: CASSLDLAGANTGELFF. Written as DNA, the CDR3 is TGTGCCAGCAGCTTAGATTTGGCAGGGGCGAACACCGGGGAGCTGTTTTTT.

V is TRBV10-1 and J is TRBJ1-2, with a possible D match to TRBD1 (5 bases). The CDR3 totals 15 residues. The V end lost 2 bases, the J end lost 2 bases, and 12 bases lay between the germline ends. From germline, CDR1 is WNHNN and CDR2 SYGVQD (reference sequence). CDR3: CASSEPQALNYGYTF. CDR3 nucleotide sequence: TGCGCCAGCAGTGAGCCACAGGCACTCAACTATGGCTACACCTTC.

The CDR3 bases are TGCAGTGCTAGTAGTACGGGACAGTACTTCAGTTCACCCCTCCACTTT. Translation: CSASSTGQYFSSPLHF. The J gene is TRBJ1-6, the V gene TRBV20-1; 7 bases map to TRBD1. CDR3 size: 16 residues. The germline V gene has CDR1 DFQATT and CDR2 SNEGSKA (reference sequence). V was clipped by 3 bases and J by 9 bases; unmatched bases: 14.

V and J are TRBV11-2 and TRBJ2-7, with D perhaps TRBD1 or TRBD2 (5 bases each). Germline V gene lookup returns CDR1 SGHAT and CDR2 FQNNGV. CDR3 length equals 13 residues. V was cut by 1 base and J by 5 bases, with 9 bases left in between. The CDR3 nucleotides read TGTGCCAGCAGCTTAGGGGGGTTCAACGAGCAGTACTTC. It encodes CASSLGGFNEQYF. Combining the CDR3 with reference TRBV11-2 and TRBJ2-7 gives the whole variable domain EAGVAQSPRYKIIEKRQSVAFWCNPISGHATLYWYQQILGQGPKLLIQFQNNGVVDDSQLPKDRFSAERLKGVDSTLKIQPAKLEDSAVYLCASSLGGFNEQYFGPGTRLTVT.

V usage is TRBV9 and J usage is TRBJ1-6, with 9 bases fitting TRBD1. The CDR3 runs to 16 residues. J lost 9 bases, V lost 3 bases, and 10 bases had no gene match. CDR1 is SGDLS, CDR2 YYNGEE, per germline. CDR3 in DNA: TGTGCCAGCAGCGAGGATACCGGGACAGGGACTTCACCCCTCCACTTT. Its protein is CASSEDTGTGTSPLHF.

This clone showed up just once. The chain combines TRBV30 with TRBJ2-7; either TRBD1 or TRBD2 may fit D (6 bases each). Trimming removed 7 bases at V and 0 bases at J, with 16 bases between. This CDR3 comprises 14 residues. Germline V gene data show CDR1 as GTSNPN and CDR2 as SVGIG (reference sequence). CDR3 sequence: CALGGTVISYEQYF. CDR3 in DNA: TGTGCCTTGGGGGGCACAGTCATCTCCTACGAGCAGTACTTC.

CDR3 in DNA: TGTGCCTGGAGTTTGGACAGGTACCAAGAGACCCAGTACTTC. This sequence encodes CAWSLDRYQETQYF. This chain joins TRBV30 and TRBJ2-5, with TRBD1 matching over 7 bases. V shed 2 bases, J shed 0 bases, and the junction held 3 bases outside the gene matches. CDR1 and CDR2 (germline): GTSNPN, SVGIG (reference sequence). This CDR3 region has 14 residues.

CDR3 coding DNA: TGCGCCAGCAGCTTGGAAGCGGGAGGGCCCGAGCAGTTCTTC. As protein: CASSLEAGGPEQFF. The rearrangement links TRBV5-1 to TRBJ2-1; 10 bases map to TRBD2. V was clipped by 0 bases and J by 10 bases; unmatched bases: 4. Looked up from germline, CDR1 is SGHRS and CDR2 is YFSETQ. The CDR3 has 14 amino acids.

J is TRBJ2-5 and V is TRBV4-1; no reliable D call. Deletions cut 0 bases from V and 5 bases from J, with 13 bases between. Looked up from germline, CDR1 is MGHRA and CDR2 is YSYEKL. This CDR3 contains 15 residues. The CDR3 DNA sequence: TGCGCCAGCAGCCAAGATCGTATGAGAGTGGAGACCCAGTACTTC. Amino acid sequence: CASSQDRMRVETQYF.

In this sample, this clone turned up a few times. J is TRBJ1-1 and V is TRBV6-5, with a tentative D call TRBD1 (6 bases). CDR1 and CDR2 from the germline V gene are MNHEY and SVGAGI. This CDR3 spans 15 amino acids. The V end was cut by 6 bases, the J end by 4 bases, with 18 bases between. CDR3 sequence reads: CASSPGEVTGTEAFF. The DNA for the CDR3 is TGTGCCAGCAGCCCCGGGGAGGTGACAGGCACTGAAGCTTTCTTT.

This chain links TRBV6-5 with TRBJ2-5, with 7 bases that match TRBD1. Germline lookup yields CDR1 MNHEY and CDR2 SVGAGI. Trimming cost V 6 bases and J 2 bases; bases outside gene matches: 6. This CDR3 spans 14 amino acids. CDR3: CASRLWDSQETQYF. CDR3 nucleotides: TGTGCCAGCAGGCTGTGGGACAGTCAAGAGACCCAGTACTTC.

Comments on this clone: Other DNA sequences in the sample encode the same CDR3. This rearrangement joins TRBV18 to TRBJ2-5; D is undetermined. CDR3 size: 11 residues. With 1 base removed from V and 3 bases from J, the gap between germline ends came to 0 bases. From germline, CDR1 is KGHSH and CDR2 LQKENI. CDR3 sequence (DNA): TGTGCCAGCTCACCACAAGAGACCCAGTACTTC. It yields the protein CASSPQETQYF.

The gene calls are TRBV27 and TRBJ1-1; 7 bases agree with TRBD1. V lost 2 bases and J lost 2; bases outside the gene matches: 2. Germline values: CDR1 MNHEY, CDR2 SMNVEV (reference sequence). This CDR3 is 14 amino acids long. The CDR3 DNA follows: TGTGCCAGCAGTTTAGAGGGGGCTAACACTGAAGCTTTCTTT. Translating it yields CASSLEGANTEAFF.

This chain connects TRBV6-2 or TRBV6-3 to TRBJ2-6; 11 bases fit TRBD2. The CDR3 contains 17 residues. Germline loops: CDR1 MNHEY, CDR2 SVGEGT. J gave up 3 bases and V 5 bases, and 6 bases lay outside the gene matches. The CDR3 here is CASSQLAGGLGANVLTF. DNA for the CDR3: TGTGCCAGCAGTCAATTAGCGGGGGGGCTTGGGGCCAACGTCCTGACTTTC.

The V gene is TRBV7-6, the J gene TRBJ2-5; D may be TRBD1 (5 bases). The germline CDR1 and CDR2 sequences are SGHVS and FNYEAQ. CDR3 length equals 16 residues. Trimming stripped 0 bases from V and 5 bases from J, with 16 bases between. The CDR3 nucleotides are TGTGCCAGCAGCTTAGCGATAAGCAGGGTCCGGGAGACCCAGTACTTC. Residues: CASSLAISRVRETQYF. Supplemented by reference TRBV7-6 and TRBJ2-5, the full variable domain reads GAGVSQSPRYKVTKRGQDVALRCDPISGHVSLYWYRQALGQGPEFLTYFNYEAQQDKSGLPNDRFSAERPEGSISTLTIQRTEQRDSAMYRCASSLAISRVRETQYFGPGTRLLVL.

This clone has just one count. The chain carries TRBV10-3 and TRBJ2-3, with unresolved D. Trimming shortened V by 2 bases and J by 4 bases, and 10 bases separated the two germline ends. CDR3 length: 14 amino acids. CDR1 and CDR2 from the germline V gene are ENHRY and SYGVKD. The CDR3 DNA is TGTGCCATCAGTGAGAGGGCACGTGCAGATACGCAGTATTTT. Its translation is CAISERARADTQYF.